This T cell receptor beta chain was captured by sequencing in a study of cytomegalovirus exposure and HLA in healthy donors. Study-wide background: Clustering assigned 81% of the roughly 380 genotyped donors to the Caucasian-associated ancestry cluster. Study results and caveats: Whilst most TCR sequences proved rare, a subset of public TCRs occurred across many donors. When a later analysis compared HLA-associated TCR beta chains with equally common others, the HLA-associated chains turned out to be more clonally expanded and to have lower generation probabilities.

Donors in the study were healthy people who gave bone marrow. Per the germline V gene, CDR1 is GTSNPN and CDR2 is SVGIG (reference sequence). V lost 0 bases and J 3 bases, leaving 3 bases between the germline ends. CDR3 size: 11 residues. In the case of this clone: As yet, its antigen is unknown.

The PCR had 60 Vbeta and 13 Jbeta primers. The method was immunoSEQ multiplex PCR; TCRdb's version includes in-frame clones alone and lacks a portion of them. This repertoire includes 60,000 or so clones. The chain employs TRBV30 and TRBJ2-7, with D unclear. The sequence was obtained from a woman younger than 30 in good health and CMV-seronegative. The specimen sequenced was PBMCs. CDR3 protein: CAWSVYYEQYF. The CDR3 nucleotides are TGTGCCTGGAGTGTATACTACGAGCAGTACTTC.